The clone carrying this T cell receptor beta chain was detected once. The data were obtained in a study of blood T cell repertoires in COVID-19. Germline CDR1 is ENHRY and CDR2 is SYGVKD. V was trimmed by 6 bases and J by 0 bases, leaving 11 bases between them. This CDR3 comprises 14 residues. Clones were read by immunoSEQ multiplex PCR, and TCRdb kept only the in-frame ones, dropping some. The sample includes 150,000 to 200,000 clones, just over 90% of them seen just once. The rearrangement joins TRBV10-3 to TRBJ1-2; tentatively, D is TRBD1 (6 bases). The origin of this receptor is a woman aged 55-70 years with COVID-19, enrolled during active disease. The sequencing input was peripheral blood. The CDR3 region is CAIRGGATNYGYTF. Here the CDR3 DNA reads TGTGCCATCAGGGGGGGGGCAACTAACTATGGCTACACCTTC.